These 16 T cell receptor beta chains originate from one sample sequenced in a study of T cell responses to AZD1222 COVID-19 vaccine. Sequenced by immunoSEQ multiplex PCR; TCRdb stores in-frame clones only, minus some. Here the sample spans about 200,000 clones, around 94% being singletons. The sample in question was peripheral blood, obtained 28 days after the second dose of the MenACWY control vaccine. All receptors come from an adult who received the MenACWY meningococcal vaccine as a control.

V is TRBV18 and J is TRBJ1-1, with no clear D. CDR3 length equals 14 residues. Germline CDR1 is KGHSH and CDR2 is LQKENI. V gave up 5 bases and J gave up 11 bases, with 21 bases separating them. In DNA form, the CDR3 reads TGTGCCAGCTCATCCACCCCTAAAGGGATGGGCGCTTTCTTT. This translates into CASSSTPKGMGAFF.

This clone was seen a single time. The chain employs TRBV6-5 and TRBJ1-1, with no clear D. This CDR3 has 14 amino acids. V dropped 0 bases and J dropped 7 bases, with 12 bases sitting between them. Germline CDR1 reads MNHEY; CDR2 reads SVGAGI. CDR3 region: CASSYSTGPVEAFF. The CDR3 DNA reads TGTGCCAGCAGTTACTCGACTGGCCCGGTTGAAGCTTTCTTT.

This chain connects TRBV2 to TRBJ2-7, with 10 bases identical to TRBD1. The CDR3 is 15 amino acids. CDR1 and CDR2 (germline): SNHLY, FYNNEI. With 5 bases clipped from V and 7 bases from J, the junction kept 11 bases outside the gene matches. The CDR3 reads CASSSRDRGPWEQYF. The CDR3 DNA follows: TGTGCCAGCAGTTCCCGGGACAGGGGCCCTTGGGAGCAGTACTTC.

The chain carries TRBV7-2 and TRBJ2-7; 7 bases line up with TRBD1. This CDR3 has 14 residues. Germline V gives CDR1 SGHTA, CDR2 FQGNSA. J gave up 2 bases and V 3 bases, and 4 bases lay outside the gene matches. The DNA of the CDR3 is TGTGCCAGCAGCTTCTGGGACAGCACCTACGAGCAGTACTTC. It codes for CASSFWDSTYEQYF.

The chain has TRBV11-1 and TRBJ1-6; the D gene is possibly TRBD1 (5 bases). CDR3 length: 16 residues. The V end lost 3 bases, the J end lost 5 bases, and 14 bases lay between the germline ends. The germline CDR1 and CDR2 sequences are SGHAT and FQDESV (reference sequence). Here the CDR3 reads CASSLGTLEHNSPLHF. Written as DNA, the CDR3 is TGTGCCAGCAGCTTGGGGACGCTGGAACATAATTCACCCCTCCACTTT.

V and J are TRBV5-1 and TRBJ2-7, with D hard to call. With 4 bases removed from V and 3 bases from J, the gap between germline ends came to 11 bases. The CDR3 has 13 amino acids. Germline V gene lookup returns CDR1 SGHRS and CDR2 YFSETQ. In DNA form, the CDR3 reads TGCGCCAGCAGCCAAGAAATAAACTACGAGCAGTACTTC. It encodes CASSQEINYEQYF.

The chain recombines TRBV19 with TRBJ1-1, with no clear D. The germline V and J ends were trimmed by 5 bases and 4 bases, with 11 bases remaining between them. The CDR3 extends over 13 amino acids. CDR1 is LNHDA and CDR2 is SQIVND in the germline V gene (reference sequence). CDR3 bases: TGTGCCAGTAGTCCCTCAGTAGGCACTGAAGCTTTCTTT. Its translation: CASSPSVGTEAFF.

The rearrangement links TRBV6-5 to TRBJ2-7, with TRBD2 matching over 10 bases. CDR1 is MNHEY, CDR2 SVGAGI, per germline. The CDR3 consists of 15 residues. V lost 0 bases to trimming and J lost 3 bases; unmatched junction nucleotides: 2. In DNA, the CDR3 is TGTGCCAGCAGTTACTCTAGCGGGGGGAACTACGAGCAGTACTTC. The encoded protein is CASSYSSGGNYEQYF.

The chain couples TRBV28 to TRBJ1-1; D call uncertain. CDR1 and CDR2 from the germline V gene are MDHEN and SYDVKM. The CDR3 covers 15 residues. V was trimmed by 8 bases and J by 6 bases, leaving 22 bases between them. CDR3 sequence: CASLTTGDGVAEAFF. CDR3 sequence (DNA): TGTGCCAGCCTGACAACTGGTGATGGGGTGGCTGAAGCTTTCTTT.

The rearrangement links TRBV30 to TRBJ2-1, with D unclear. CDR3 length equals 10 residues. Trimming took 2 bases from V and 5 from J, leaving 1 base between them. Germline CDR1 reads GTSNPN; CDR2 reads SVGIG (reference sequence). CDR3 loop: CAWSNNEQFF. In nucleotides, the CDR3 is TGTGCCTGGAGTAACAATGAGCAGTTCTTC.

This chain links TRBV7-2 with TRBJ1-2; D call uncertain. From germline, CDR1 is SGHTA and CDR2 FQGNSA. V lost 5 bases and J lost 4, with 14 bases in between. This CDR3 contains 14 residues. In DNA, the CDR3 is TGTGCCAGCAGCACGGGGAGTCTGGGCTATGGCTACACCTTC. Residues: CASSTGSLGYGYTF.

Here the CDR3 reads CASSARDRGPESYNEQFF. The CDR3 nucleotides are TGTGCCAGCAGCGCCCGCGACAGGGGGCCTGAATCCTACAATGAGCAGTTCTTC. The chain employs TRBV7-9 and TRBJ2-1; 10 bases map to TRBD1. J was trimmed by 1 base and V by 5 bases; bases with no gene match: 11. From germline, CDR1 is SEHNR and CDR2 FQNEAQ (reference sequence). The CDR3 is 18 residues long.

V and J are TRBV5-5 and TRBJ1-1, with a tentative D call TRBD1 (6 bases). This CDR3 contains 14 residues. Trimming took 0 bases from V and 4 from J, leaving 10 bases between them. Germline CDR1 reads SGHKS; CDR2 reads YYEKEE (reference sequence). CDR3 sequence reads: CASSLAWGPTEAFF. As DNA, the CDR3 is TGTGCCAGCAGCTTGGCTTGGGGGCCCACTGAAGCTTTCTTT.

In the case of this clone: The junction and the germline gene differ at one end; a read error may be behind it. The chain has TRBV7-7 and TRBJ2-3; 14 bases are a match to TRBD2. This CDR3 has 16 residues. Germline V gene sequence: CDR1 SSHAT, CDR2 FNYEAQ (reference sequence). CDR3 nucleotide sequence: TGTGCTAGCAGCAGAGGGACTAGCGGGAGTCTGGATACGCAGTATTTT. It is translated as CASSRGTSGSLDTQYF.

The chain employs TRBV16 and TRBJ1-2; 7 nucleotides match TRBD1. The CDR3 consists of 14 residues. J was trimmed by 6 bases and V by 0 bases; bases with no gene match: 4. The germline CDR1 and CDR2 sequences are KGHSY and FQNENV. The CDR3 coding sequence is TGTGCCAGCAGCCAATCGGGGCAGGGGGATGGCTACACCTTC. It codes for CASSQSGQGDGYTF.

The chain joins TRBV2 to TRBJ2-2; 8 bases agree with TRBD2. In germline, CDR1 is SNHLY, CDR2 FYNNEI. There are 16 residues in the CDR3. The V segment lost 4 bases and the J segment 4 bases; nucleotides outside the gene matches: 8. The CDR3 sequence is CASSVRAGGATGELFF. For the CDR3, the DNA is TGTGCCAGCAGTGTTCGGGCGGGAGGCGCCACCGGGGAGCTGTTTTTT.